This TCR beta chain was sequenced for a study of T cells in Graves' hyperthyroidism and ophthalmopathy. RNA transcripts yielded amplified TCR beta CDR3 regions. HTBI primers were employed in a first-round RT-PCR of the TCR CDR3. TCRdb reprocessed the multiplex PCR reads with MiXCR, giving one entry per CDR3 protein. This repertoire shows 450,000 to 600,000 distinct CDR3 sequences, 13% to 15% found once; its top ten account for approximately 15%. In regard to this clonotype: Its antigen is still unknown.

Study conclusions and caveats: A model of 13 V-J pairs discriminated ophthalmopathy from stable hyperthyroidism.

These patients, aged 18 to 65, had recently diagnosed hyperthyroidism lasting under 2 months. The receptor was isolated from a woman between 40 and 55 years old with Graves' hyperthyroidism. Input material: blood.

CDR3 in DNA: TGCAGCGTTTGCGGCGATGCAGGCTACAATGAGCAGTTCTTC. It is translated as CSVCGDAGYNEQFF. The chain couples TRBV29-1 to TRBJ2-1, with D unclear. Trimming cost V 5 bases and J 3 bases, with 14 bases left between them. This CDR3 is 14 amino acids long. CDR1 is SQVTM and CDR2 is ANQGSEA in the germline V gene.